Reported below is one T cell receptor beta chain. Unmatched junction bases numbered 9, after V lost 7 bases and J lost 2 bases. This CDR3 is 15 amino acids long. Germline CDR1 MNHEY, CDR2 SVGAGI. This specimen comes from a study of blood T cell repertoires in COVID-19. Authors' methods: Reference gene primer amplification in the assay estimated nucleated cell counts. Produced via immunoSEQ multiplex PCR; TCRdb's table is partial and in-frame only. The V and J calls and clone size come from that table; D and trimming were worked out from the DNA. Counted here are about 170,000 clones, 80% to 90% occurring once; the ten biggest clones make up less than 3%.

The clonotype was recovered from a woman of 80 years or more with COVID-19, enrolled during active disease. The chain joins TRBV6-5 to TRBJ2-7; 9 positions agree with TRBD1. The sequenced sample consisted of peripheral blood. The CDR3 DNA is TGTGCCAGCAAGGGGGACAGGGTGAGCGCCTACGAGCAGTACTTC. It is translated as CASKGDRVSAYEQYF.